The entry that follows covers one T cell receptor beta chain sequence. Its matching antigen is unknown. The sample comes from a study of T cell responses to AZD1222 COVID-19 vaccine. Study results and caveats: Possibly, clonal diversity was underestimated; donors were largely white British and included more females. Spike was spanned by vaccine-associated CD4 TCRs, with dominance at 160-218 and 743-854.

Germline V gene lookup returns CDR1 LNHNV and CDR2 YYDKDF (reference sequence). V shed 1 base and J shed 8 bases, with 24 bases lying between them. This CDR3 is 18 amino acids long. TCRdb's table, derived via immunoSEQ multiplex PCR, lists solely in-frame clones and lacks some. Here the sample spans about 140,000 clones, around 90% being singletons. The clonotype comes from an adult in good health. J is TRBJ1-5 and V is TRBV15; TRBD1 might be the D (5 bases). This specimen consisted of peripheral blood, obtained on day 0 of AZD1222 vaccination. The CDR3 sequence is CATSRGLGAGPGREPQHF. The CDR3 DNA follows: TGTGCCACCAGCAGAGGTTTGGGAGCGGGACCGGGAAGGGAGCCCCAGCATTTT.